A single sample is the source of the 18 T cell receptor beta chains below, sequenced in a study of blood T cell repertoires in COVID-19. The method was immunoSEQ multiplex PCR; TCRdb's version includes in-frame clones alone and lacks a portion of them. The sample holds some 350,000 clones, roughly 90% seen once. The material sequenced was peripheral blood. These receptors all stem from a woman in her seventies with COVID-19, enrolled during active disease.

The chain is built from TRBV11-3 and TRBJ2-2, with D possibly TRBD2 on 7 matching bases. The germline V gene has CDR1 SGHNT and CDR2 YENEEA. The CDR3 is made up of 13 amino acids. With 5 bases removed from V and 7 bases from J, the gap between germline ends came to 11 bases. This chain's CDR3 is CASSPGGLGELFF. The CDR3 nucleotides read TGTGCCAGCAGCCCGGGGGGCCTCGGGGAGCTGTTTTTT.

The chain links TRBV29-1 to TRBJ1-1, with 9 bases matching TRBD1. Germline-derived CDR1 and CDR2 are SQVTM and ANQGSEA. The CDR3 runs to 13 residues. V gave up 5 bases and J gave up 5 bases; unmatched junction bases: 6. The CDR3 DNA is TGCAGCGTTACACGGGACAGGGATACTGAAGCTTTCTTT. It is translated as CSVTRDRDTEAFF.

This chain links TRBV6-2 or TRBV6-3 with TRBJ1-2; no clear D gene. CDR1 MNHEY and CDR2 SVGEGT come from the germline V gene. The length of the CDR3 is 13 residues. V lost 4 bases and J lost 2, with 8 bases in between. CDR3 region: CASSSGGNYGYTF. The CDR3 nucleotides read TGTGCCAGCAGTTCTGGAGGGAACTATGGCTACACCTTC.

Only one count was recorded for this clone. This chain links TRBV30 with TRBJ2-5, with 7 nucleotides matching TRBD2. The trim removed 0 bases at V and 3 bases at J, leaving 7 bases unmatched. Germline lookup yields CDR1 GTSNPN and CDR2 SVGIG (reference sequence). This CDR3 is 15 amino acids long. The CDR3 nucleotides are TGTGCCTGGAGTGTATCCTGGGGAGGGGAAGAGACCCAGTACTTC. Translation: CAWSVSWGGEETQYF.

This rearrangement joins TRBV4-1 to TRBJ1-5; D might be TRBD1 (5 bases). Germline V gene lookup returns CDR1 MGHRA and CDR2 YSYEKL. The CDR3 totals 13 residues. V was cut by 0 bases and J by 7 bases, with 7 bases left in between. In DNA, the CDR3 is TGCGCCAGCAGCCAAGAATCAGGGCAGCCCCAGCATTTT. It specifies CASSQESGQPQHF.

The gene calls are TRBV7-2 and TRBJ2-2, with 9 bases identical to TRBD2. This CDR3 spans 14 amino acids. Germline trimming cut 4 bases from V and 6 bases from J; bases unmatched to any gene: 3. Germline CDR1 SGHTA, CDR2 FQGNSA. CDR3 sequence reads: CASSSPSGAGELFF. DNA of the CDR3: TGTGCCAGCAGCTCCCCTAGCGGGGCCGGGGAGCTGTTTTTT.

This clone was seen just once. Different DNA sequences within this sample yield the same CDR3. The chain uses TRBV9 and TRBJ1-2, with 7 bases identical to TRBD1. V shed 0 bases, J shed 3 bases, and the junction held 2 bases outside the gene matches. The germline V gene encodes CDR1 SGDLS and CDR2 YYNGEE. CDR3 length: 14 residues. Here the CDR3 reads CASSVGQGDYGYTF. CDR3 DNA sequence: TGTGCCAGCAGCGTAGGGCAGGGGGACTATGGCTACACCTTC.

The chain recombines TRBV24-1 with TRBJ1-2; D is possibly TRBD1 (5 bases). The CDR3 sequence is 15 residues long. Per the germline V gene, CDR1 is KGHDR and CDR2 is SFDVKD. V shed 2 bases and J shed 4 bases, with 13 bases lying between them. The CDR3 is CATSDSRRAVYGYTF. CDR3 DNA: TGTGCCACCAGTGATTCGCGCAGGGCGGTCTATGGCTACACCTTC.

The rearrangement joins TRBV7-2 to TRBJ2-7; D not resolved. CDR3 length: 12 amino acids. The germline gives CDR1 SGHTA, CDR2 FQGNSA. Trimming took off 6 bases at V and 2 bases at J, with 8 bases between the two ends. CDR3 region: CASSFSPYEQYF. CDR3 sequence (DNA): TGTGCCAGCAGTTTTTCTCCCTACGAGCAGTACTTC.

This clone was found once. This sequence joins TRBV29-1 and TRBJ1-1; D is possibly TRBD1 (5 bases). Germline CDR1 reads SQVTM; CDR2 reads ANQGSEA. V was cut by 5 bases and J by 0 bases, with 10 bases left in between. This CDR3 contains 13 residues. This CDR3 reads CSVKGLMNTEAFF. DNA of the CDR3: TGCAGCGTTAAGGGGCTGATGAACACTGAAGCTTTCTTT.

This sequence joins TRBV7-9 and TRBJ1-1; D remains unclear. V shed 5 bases and J shed 2 bases, with 6 bases lying between them. The germline gives CDR1 SEHNR, CDR2 FQNEAQ (reference sequence). The CDR3 runs 12 residues. The CDR3 region is CASSPSNTEAFF. In DNA, the CDR3 is TGTGCCAGCAGCCCTTCCAACACTGAAGCTTTCTTT.

V gene TRBV28 combines with J gene TRBJ1-2; TRBD1 is a possible D gene (5 bases). Trimming pared 10 bases from V and 4 bases from J, leaving 16 bases between. The CDR3 has 13 amino acids. Per germline, CDR1 MDHEN and CDR2 SYDVKM. The CDR3 loop is CATLQAIGYGYTF. DNA for the CDR3: TGTGCCACCCTACAGGCAATAGGCTATGGCTACACCTTC.

This chain joins TRBV7-6 and TRBJ2-7; 10 bases are shared with TRBD1. V dropped 5 bases and J dropped 10; count of bases not matched to a gene: 17. Germline V lookup: CDR1 SGHVS, CDR2 FNYEAQ. The CDR3 has 16 amino acids. Written as DNA, the CDR3 is TGTGCCAGCAGCCCTACTTGGTTTGGGGGACAGGGGCAACAGTACTTC. Translating gives CASSPTWFGGQGQQYF. The full variable domain, rest sourced from reference TRBV7-6 and TRBJ2-7, is GAGVSQSPRYKVTKRGQDVALRCDPISGHVSLYWYRQALGQGPEFLTYFNYEAQQDKSGLPNDRFSAERPEGSISTLTIQRTEQRDSAMYRCASSPTWFGGQGQQYFGPGTRLTVT.

The chain couples TRBV6-5 to TRBJ1-2; 7 nucleotides align to TRBD1. Losses at the gene ends were 4 bases for V and 2 bases for J; bases not matched to a gene: 7. This CDR3 has 15 amino acids. Germline CDR1 is MNHEY and CDR2 is SVGAGI. The chain's CDR3 is CASSSTRTGNYGYTF. CDR3 DNA: TGTGCCAGCAGTTCAACGCGGACAGGCAACTATGGCTACACCTTC.

V gene TRBV24-1 combines with J gene TRBJ2-7; TRBD2 matches at 9 bases. CDR1 and CDR2 from the germline V gene are KGHDR and SFDVKD. The CDR3 totals 14 residues. V lost 6 bases, J lost 4 bases, and 6 bases stayed unmatched. CDR3 sequence reads: CATSPSGVDYEQYF. CDR3 nucleotide sequence: TGTGCCACCAGTCCTAGCGGGGTAGATTACGAGCAGTACTTC.

V is TRBV11-2 and J is TRBJ1-1, with D possibly matching TRBD1 (5 bases). V lost 5 bases and J lost 7, with 8 bases in between. This CDR3 is built from 11 residues. Germline V gene sequence: CDR1 SGHAT, CDR2 FQNNGV. DNA for the CDR3: TGTGCCAGCAGCGTGACAGTTGAAGCTTTCTTT. Translation: CASSVTVEAFF.

The V and J genes are TRBV18 and TRBJ1-4, with 11 bases lining up with TRBD1. The CDR3 has 16 amino acids. Germline V gene lookup returns CDR1 KGHSH and CDR2 LQKENI. V lost 3 bases and J lost 8; bases outside the gene matches: 8. CDR3 bases: TGTGCCAGCTCACCGTATACGGACAGGGGGCAGGAAAAACTGTTTTTT. It is translated as CASSPYTDRGQEKLFF.

This chain links TRBV19 with TRBJ2-1; D gene ambiguous. Trimming took off 7 bases at V and 0 bases at J, with 13 bases between the two ends. Germline-derived CDR1 and CDR2 are LNHDA and SQIVND (reference sequence). The CDR3 has 15 amino acids. The CDR3 here is CASNKQISSYNEQFF. DNA for the CDR3: TGTGCCAGTAACAAACAGATAAGCTCCTACAATGAGCAGTTCTTC.